This TCR beta chain was recovered during a study of CXCR3-negative and CXCR3-positive naive CD8 T cells. General study results and limits: Fresh PBMCs went into most assays, and CXCR3 expression partly declined after cryopreservation. Across naive subsets, surface CD5 expression was comparable, and TCR strength was inferred from properties of the TRB CDR3.

The length of the CDR3 is 13 residues. Germline-derived CDR1 and CDR2 are DFQATT and SNEGSKA (reference sequence). A remark on this clonotype: Its antigen is unknown.

The sorter processed each CD8+ T cell subset in triplicate at some 300,000 cells apiece. The authors prepared UMI-labeled TRB cDNA libraries by 5' RACE. TCRdb re-called the 5' RACE reads, yielding one record per CDR3 amino acid sequence without DNA. The listing records over 20,000 distinct CDR3 sequences. The rearrangement links TRBV20-1 to TRBJ2-7. This receptor was obtained from a human donor in good health. Some clones in this sample may be carry-over from other donors' samples. The sample comprised memory CD8+ T cells from blood. Here the CDR3 reads CSARDSGSYEQYF.